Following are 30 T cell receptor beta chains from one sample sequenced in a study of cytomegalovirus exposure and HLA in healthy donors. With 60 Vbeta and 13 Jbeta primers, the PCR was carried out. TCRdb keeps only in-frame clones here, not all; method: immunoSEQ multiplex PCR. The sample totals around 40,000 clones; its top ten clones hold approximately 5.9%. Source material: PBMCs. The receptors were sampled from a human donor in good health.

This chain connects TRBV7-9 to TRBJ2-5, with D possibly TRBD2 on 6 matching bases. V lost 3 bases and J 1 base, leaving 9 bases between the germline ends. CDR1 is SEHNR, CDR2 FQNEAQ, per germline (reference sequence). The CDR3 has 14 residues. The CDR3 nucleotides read TGTGCCAGCAGCTTCGGAGGGGCCCAAGAGACCCAGTACTTC. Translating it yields CASSFGGAQETQYF.

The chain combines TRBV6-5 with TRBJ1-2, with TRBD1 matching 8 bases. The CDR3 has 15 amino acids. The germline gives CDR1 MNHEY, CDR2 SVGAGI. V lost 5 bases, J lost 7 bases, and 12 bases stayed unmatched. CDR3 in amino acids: CASSTRTGKVRGYTF. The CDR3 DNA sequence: TGTGCCAGCAGTACCAGGACAGGGAAGGTTCGTGGCTACACCTTC.

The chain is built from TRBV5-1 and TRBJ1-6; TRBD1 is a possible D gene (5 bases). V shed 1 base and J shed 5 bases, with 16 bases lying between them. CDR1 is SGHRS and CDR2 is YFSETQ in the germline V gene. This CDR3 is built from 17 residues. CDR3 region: CASSLMESTDHNSPLHF. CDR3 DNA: TGCGCCAGCAGCTTGATGGAATCGACAGACCATAATTCACCCCTCCACTTT.

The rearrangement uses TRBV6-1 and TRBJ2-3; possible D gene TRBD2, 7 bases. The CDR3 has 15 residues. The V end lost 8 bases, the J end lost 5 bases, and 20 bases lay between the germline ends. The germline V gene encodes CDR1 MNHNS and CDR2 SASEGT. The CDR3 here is CASSQEGGTKDTQYF. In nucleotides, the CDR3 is TGTGCCAGCTCCCAAGAGGGGGGGACGAAAGATACGCAGTATTTT.

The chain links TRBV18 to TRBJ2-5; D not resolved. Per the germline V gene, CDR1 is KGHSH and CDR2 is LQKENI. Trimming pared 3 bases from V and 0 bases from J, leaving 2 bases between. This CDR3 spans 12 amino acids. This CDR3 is CASSPNQETQYF. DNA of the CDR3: TGTGCCAGCTCACCCAACCAAGAGACCCAGTACTTC.

The CDR3 DNA reads as TGCACCAGCAGCCATCAAGGCGGGGAAAAACTGTTTTTT. Its protein product is CTSSHQGGEKLFF. The rearrangement uses TRBV1 and TRBJ1-4. TRBV1 constitutes a pseudogene. The CDR3 contains 13 residues.

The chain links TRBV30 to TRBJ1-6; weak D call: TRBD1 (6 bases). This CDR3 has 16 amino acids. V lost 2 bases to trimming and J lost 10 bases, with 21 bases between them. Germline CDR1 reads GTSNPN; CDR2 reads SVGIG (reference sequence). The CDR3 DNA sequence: TGTGCCTGGAGTTCCTCCCAAGGACAGAACGCATCACCCCTCCACTTT. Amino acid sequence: CAWSSSQGQNASPLHF.

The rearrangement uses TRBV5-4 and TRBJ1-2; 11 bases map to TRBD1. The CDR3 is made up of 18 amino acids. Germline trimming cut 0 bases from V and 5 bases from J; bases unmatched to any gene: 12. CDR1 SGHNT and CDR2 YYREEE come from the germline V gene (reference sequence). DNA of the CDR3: TGTGCCAGCAGCTTGGGGATGGACAGGGGGCGGGTTGGGTATGGCTACACCTTC. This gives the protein CASSLGMDRGRVGYGYTF.

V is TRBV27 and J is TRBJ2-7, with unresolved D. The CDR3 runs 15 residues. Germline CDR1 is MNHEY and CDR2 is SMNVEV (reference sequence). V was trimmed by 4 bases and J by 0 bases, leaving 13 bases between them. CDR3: CASSYLSRNSYEQYF. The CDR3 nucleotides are TGTGCCAGCAGTTACCTCTCGAGGAACTCCTACGAGCAGTACTTC.

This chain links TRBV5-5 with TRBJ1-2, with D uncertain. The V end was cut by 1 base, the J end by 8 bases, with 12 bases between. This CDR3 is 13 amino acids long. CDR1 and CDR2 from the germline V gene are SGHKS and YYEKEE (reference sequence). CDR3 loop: CASSLNLREGYTF. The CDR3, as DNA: TGTGCCAGCAGCTTGAACCTTCGCGAAGGCTACACCTTC.

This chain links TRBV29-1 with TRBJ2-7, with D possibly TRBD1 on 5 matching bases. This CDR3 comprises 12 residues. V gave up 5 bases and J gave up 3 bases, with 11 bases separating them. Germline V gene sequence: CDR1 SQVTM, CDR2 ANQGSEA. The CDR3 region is CSVSGNNYEQYF. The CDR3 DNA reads TGCAGCGTTTCAGGGAACAACTACGAGCAGTACTTC.

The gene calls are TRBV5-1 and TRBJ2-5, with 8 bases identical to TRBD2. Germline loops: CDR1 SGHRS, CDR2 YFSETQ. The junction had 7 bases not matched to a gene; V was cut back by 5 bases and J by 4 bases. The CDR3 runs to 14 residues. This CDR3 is CASSLAGRIETQYF. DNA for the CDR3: TGCGCCAGCAGTTTAGCGGGGCGGATAGAGACCCAGTACTTC.

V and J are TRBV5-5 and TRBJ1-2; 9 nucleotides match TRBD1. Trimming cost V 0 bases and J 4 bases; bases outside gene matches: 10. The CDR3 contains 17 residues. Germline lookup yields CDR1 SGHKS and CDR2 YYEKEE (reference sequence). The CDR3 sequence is CASSLVGGTGISYGYTF. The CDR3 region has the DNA TGTGCCAGCAGCTTGGTGGGCGGGACAGGGATTTCCTATGGCTACACCTTC. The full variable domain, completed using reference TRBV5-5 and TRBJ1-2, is DAGVTQSPTHLIKTRGQQVTLRCSPISGHKSVSWYQQVLGQGPQFIFQYYEKEERGRGNFPDRFSARQFPNYSSELNVNALLLGDSALYLCASSLVGGTGISYGYTFGSGTRLTVV.

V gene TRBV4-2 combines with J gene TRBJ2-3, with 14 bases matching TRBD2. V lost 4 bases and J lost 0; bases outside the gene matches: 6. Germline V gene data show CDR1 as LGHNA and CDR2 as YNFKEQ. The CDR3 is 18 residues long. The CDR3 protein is CASSLGLAGGASTDTQYF. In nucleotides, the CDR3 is TGTGCCAGCAGCCTAGGACTAGCGGGGGGAGCTAGCACAGATACGCAGTATTTT.

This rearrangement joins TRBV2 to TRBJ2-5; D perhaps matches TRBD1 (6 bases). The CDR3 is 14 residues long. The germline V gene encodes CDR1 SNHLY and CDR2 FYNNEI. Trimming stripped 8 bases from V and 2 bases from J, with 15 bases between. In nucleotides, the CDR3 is TGTGCCAGCTCTTTCGGACAGCCACAAGAGACCCAGTACTTC. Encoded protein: CASSFGQPQETQYF.

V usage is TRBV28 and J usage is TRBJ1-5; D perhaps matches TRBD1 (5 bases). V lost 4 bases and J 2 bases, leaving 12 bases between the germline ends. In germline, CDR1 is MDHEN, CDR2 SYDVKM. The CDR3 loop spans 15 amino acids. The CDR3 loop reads CASSSDTLGNQPQHF. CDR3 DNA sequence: TGTGCCAGCAGTTCGGACACCCTGGGCAATCAGCCCCAGCATTTT. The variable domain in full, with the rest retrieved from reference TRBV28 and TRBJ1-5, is DVKVTQSSRYLVKRTGEKVFLECVQDMDHENMFWYRQDPGLGLRLIYFSYDVKMKEKGDIPEGYSVSREKKERFSLILESASTNQTSMYLCASSSDTLGNQPQHFGDGTRLSIL.

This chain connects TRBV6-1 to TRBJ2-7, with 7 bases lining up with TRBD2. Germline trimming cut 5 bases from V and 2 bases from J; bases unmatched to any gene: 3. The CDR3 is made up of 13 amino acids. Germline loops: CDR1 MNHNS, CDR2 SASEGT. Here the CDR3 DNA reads TGTGCCAGCAGTATCGGACTAGCCTACGAGCAGTACTTC. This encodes CASSIGLAYEQYF.

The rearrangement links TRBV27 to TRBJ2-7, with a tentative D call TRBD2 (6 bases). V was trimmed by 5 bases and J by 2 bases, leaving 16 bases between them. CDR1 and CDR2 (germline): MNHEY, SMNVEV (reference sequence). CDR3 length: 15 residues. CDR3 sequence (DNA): TGTGCCAGCAGTCCGCGGGACGGGGAGACCTACGAGCAGTACTTC. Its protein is CASSPRDGETYEQYF.

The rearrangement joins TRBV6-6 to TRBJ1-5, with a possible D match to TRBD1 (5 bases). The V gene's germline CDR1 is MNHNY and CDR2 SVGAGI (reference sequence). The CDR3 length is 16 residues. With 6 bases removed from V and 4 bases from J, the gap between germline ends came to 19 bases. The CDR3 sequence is CASRSQVVGGNQPQHF. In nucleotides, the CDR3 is TGTGCCAGCAGATCCCAGGTTGTCGGGGGAAATCAGCCCCAGCATTTT.

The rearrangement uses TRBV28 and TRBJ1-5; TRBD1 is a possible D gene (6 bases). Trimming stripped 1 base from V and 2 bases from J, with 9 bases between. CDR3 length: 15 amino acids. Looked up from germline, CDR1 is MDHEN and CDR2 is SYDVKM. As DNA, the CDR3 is TGTGCCAGCAGTTTATACAAGGGGGGCAATCAGCCCCAGCATTTT. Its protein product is CASSLYKGGNQPQHF.

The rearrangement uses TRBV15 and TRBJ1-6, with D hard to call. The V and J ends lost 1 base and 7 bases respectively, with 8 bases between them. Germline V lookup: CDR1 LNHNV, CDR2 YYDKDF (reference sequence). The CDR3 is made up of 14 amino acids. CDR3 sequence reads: CATSRGAENSPLHF. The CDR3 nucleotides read TGTGCCACCAGCAGAGGGGCCGAGAATTCACCCCTCCACTTT.

DNA for the CDR3: TGTGCCAGCAGCTCCAGGGGGCTTGGCTACACCTTC. It is translated as CASSSRGLGYTF. J is TRBJ1-2 and V is TRBV7-2; 8 bases are shared with TRBD1. This CDR3 has 12 residues. V was clipped by 4 bases and J by 7 bases; unmatched bases: 2. Germline CDR1 reads SGHTA; CDR2 reads FQGNSA.

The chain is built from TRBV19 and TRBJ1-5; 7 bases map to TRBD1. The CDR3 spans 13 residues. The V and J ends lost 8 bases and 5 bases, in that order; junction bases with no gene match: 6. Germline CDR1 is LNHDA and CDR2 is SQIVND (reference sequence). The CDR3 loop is CASWTTGDQPQHF. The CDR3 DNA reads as TGTGCCAGTTGGACTACAGGGGATCAGCCCCAGCATTTT. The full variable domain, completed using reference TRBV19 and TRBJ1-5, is DGGITQSPKYLFRKEGQNVTLSCEQNLNHDAMYWYRQDPGQGLRLIYYSQIVNDFQKGDIAEGYSVSREKKESFPLTVTSAQKNPTAFYLCASWTTGDQPQHFGDGTRLSIL.

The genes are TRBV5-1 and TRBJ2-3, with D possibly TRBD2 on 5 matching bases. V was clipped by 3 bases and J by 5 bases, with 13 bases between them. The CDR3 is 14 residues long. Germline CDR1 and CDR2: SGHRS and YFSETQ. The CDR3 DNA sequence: TGCGCCAGCAGCTACTCGGGGATTGAAGATACGCAGTATTTT. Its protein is CASSYSGIEDTQYF. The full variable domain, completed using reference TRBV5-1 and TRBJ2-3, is KAGVTQTPRYLIKTRGQQVTLSCSPISGHRSVSWYQQTPGQGLQFLFEYFSETQRNKGNFPGRFSGRQFSNSRSEMNVSTLELGDSALYLCASSYSGIEDTQYFGPGTRLTVL.

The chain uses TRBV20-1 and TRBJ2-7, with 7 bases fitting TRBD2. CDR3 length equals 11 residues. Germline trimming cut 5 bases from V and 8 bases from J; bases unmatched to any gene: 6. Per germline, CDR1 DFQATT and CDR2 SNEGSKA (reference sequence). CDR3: CSAREEGQQYF. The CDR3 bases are TGCAGTGCTCGGGAGGAAGGGCAGCAGTACTTC.

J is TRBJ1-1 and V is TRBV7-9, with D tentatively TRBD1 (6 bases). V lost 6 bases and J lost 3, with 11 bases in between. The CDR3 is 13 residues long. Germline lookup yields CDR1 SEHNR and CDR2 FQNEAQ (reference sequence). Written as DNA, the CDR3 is TGTGCCAGCAGTCTCCAGGGGTACACTGAAGCTTTCTTT. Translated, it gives CASSLQGYTEAFF.

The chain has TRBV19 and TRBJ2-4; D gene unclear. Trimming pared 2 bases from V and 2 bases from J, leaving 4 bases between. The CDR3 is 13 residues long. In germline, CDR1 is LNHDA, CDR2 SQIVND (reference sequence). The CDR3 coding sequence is TGTGCCAGTAGTATATCCACCAAAAACATTCAGTACTTC. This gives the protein CASSISTKNIQYF.

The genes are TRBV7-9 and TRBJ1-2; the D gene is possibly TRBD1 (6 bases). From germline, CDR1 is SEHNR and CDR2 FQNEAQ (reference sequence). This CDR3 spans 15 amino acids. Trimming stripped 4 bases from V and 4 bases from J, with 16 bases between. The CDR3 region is CASSSQGANVYGYTF. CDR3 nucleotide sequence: TGTGCCAGCAGCTCACAGGGTGCGAACGTCTATGGCTACACCTTC.

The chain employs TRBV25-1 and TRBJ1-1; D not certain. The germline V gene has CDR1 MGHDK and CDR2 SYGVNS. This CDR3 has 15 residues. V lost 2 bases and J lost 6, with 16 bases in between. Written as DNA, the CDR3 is TGTGCCAGCAGTGAAACCCGGGGAGAAAGCCCTGAAGCTTTCTTT. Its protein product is CASSETRGESPEAFF.

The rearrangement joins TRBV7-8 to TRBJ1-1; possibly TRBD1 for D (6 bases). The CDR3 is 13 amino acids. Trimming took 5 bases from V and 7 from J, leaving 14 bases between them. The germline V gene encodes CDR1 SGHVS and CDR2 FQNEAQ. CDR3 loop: CASSVDRSLEAFF. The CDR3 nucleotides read TGTGCCAGCAGCGTAGACAGGTCCCTTGAAGCTTTCTTT.